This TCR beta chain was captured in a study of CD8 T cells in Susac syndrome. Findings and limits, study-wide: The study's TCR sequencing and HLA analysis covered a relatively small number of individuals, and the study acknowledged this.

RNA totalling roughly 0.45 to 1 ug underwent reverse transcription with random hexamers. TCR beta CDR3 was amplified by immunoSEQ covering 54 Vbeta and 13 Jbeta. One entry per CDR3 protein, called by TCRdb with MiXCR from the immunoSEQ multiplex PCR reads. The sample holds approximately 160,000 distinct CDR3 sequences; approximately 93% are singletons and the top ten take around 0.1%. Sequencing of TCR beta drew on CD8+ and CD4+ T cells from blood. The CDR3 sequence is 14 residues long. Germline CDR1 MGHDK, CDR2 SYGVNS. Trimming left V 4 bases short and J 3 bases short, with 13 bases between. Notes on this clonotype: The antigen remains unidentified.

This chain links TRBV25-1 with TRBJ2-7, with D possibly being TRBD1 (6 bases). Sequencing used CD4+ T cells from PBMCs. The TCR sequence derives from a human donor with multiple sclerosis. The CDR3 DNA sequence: TGTGCCAGCAGTGGAACAGGGAACCACTACGAGCAGTACTTC. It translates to CASSGTGNHYEQYF.